This paragraph reports one TCR beta chain. Generated by immunoSEQ multiplex PCR, the TCRdb table keeps only in-frame clones and is missing some. The table includes approximately 150,000 clones, about 93% detected once. These data belong to a study of T cell responses to AZD1222 COVID-19 vaccine. The sequenced sample was peripheral blood, obtained on day 0 of AZD1222 vaccination. The TCR comes from an adult in good health.

CDR3 region: CASSLAGGPYEQYF. CDR3 sequence (DNA): TGTGCCAGCAGCTTAGCGGGGGGTCCCTACGAGCAGTACTTC. The V call is TRBV7-2, the J call TRBJ2-7, with D maybe TRBD2 (6 bases). This CDR3 region has 14 residues. Looked up from germline, CDR1 is SGHTA and CDR2 is FQGNSA. V gave up 0 bases and J gave up 2 bases, with 8 bases separating them.